These 28 T cell receptor beta chains were sequenced from one sample in a study of neoadjuvant anti-PD-1 for oral cavity cancer. TCRdb's table, derived via immunoSEQ multiplex PCR, lists solely in-frame clones and lacks some. The table records 15,000 to 20,000 clones, 55% to 70% of them present only once. The sequences come from PBMCs, collected before nivolumab (anti-PD-1) treatment. All receptors derive from a person aged 35-79 years with oral cavity squamous cell carcinoma.

The chain combines TRBV27 with TRBJ2-3; perhaps TRBD1 as D (7 bases). V was pared by 5 bases and J by 2 bases, with 23 bases between. Germline V CDR1 and CDR2: MNHEY, SMNVEV (reference sequence). The CDR3 has 18 residues. CDR3 bases: TGTGCCAGCAGTCAGGACAGGAGGGGAGGCCTACACACAGATACGCAGTATTTT. Its protein product is CASSQDRRGGLHTDTQYF.

This sequence joins TRBV30 and TRBJ2-2; 9 bases agree with TRBD2. The CDR3 runs 14 residues. Germline CDR1 reads GTSNPN; CDR2 reads SVGIG (reference sequence). Losses at the gene ends were 8 bases for V and 4 bases for J; bases not matched to a gene: 8. CDR3 nucleotides: TGTGCCCTCTCGGCGGGAGGGCCCACCGGGGAGCTGTTTTTT. Translated: CALSAGGPTGELFF.

The chain links TRBV19 to TRBJ1-4, with D unclear. Trimming took off 6 bases at V and 8 bases at J, with 16 bases between the two ends. The CDR3 covers 14 residues. Germline lookup yields CDR1 LNHDA and CDR2 SQIVND (reference sequence). CDR3 amino acids: CASREEGLREKLFF. CDR3 sequence (DNA): TGTGCCAGTAGAGAGGAGGGCCTCCGGGAAAAACTGTTTTTT.

V and J are TRBV10-1 and TRBJ2-3, with 7 bases matching TRBD2. V shed 4 bases, J shed 1 base, and the junction held 2 bases outside the gene matches. The CDR3 extends over 14 amino acids. Germline-derived CDR1 and CDR2 are WNHNN and SYGVQD (reference sequence). This CDR3 reads CASSGGRGTDTQYF. The CDR3 DNA is TGCGCCAGCAGTGGCGGGAGAGGCACAGATACGCAGTATTTT.

This chain uses TRBV6-1 with TRBJ2-7; 9 nucleotides match TRBD1. This CDR3 region has 16 residues. The junction had 5 bases not matched to a gene; V was cut back by 2 bases and J by 0 bases. Germline CDR1 MNHNS, CDR2 SASEGT. As DNA, the CDR3 is TGTGCCAGCAGTGAAATCGGGACAGGGACCTCCTACGAGCAGTACTTC. Translating it yields CASSEIGTGTSYEQYF.

This clone was counted a single time. The gene calls are TRBV7-3 and TRBJ2-7; 7 bases agree with TRBD2. V was clipped by 2 bases and J by 7 bases; unmatched bases: 14. This CDR3 comprises 16 residues. Per germline, CDR1 SGHTA and CDR2 FQGTGA. The CDR3 DNA reads TGTGCCAGCAGCTTAGGGCAGGCTAGCGGCGAACGGGAGCAGTACTTC. Protein sequence: CASSLGQASGEREQYF.

This chain links TRBV18 with TRBJ2-4; 8 nucleotides align to TRBD1. The germline CDR1 and CDR2 sequences are KGHSH and LQKENI. This CDR3 contains 14 residues. The J segment lost 6 bases and the V segment lost 6 bases, leaving 7 bases of the junction unmatched. CDR3: CASSRQGQGNIQYF. The CDR3 DNA sequence: TGTGCCAGCTCGCGACAGGGGCAGGGAAACATTCAGTACTTC.

The chain is built from TRBV19 and TRBJ1-1; 8 bases line up with TRBD1. The CDR3 runs to 13 residues. In germline, CDR1 is LNHDA, CDR2 SQIVND (reference sequence). The J segment lost 4 bases and the V segment lost 5 bases, leaving 3 bases of the junction unmatched. This CDR3 reads CASSGQGATEAFF. CDR3 bases: TGTGCCAGTAGTGGGCAGGGGGCCACTGAAGCTTTCTTT.

V is TRBV28 and J is TRBJ2-7; maybe TRBD1 (5 bases). Germline-derived CDR1 and CDR2 are MDHEN and SYDVKM. The CDR3 loop spans 11 amino acids. CDR3 amino acids: CATGHAYEQYF. The CDR3 DNA follows: TGTGCTACAGGCCACGCCTACGAGCAGTACTTC.

The V call is TRBV5-6, the J call TRBJ1-1; weak D call: TRBD1 (5 bases). Germline CDR1 and CDR2: SGHDT and YYEEEE. The CDR3 totals 16 residues. V was trimmed by 1 base and J by 4 bases, leaving 17 bases between them. The CDR3 region is CASSLWGTGRFTEAFF. The CDR3 region has the DNA TGTGCCAGCAGCTTGTGGGGGACTGGACGGTTCACTGAAGCTTTCTTT.

V and J are TRBV5-1 and TRBJ2-5; D remains ambiguous. Trimming shortened V by 4 bases and J by 0 bases, and 4 bases separated the two germline ends. Germline V lookup: CDR1 SGHRS, CDR2 YFSETQ. CDR3 length: 12 amino acids. In nucleotides, the CDR3 is TGCGCCAGCAGCGCCAACCAAGAGACCCAGTACTTC. Its protein is CASSANQETQYF.

The chain couples TRBV6-5 to TRBJ2-2, with D perhaps matching TRBD2 (5 bases). This CDR3 contains 15 residues. Trimming cost V 2 bases and J 2 bases, with 9 bases left between them. Germline CDR1 reads MNHEY; CDR2 reads SVGAGI. The CDR3 reads CASSYVRGNTGELFF. CDR3 nucleotide sequence: TGTGCCAGCAGTTACGTCCGGGGTAACACCGGGGAGCTGTTTTTT.

The gene calls are TRBV15 and TRBJ2-2; D gene unclear. V dropped 1 base and J dropped 4 bases, with 4 bases sitting between them. This CDR3 has 13 residues. Germline values: CDR1 LNHNV, CDR2 YYDKDF (reference sequence). CDR3 in amino acids: CATSRGLTGELFF. The CDR3 bases are TGTGCCACCAGCAGAGGTCTCACCGGGGAGCTGTTTTTT.

The chain is built from TRBV9 and TRBJ2-3; TRBD2 agrees at 9 bases. This CDR3 contains 15 residues. V lost 0 bases and J lost 6; bases outside the gene matches: 5. Germline loops: CDR1 SGDLS, CDR2 YYNGEE. The chain's CDR3 is CASSVGVLAGDTQYF. In DNA, the CDR3 is TGTGCCAGCAGCGTAGGGGTCCTAGCGGGGGATACGCAGTATTTT.

The CDR3 DNA follows: TGTGCCAGCAGCTTGCTTTCGGTAGTTAACACCGGGGAGCTGTTTTTT. It specifies CASSLLSVVNTGELFF. This chain links TRBV5-6 with TRBJ2-2; D is unclear. Deletions cut 1 base from V and 2 bases from J, with 12 bases between. There are 16 residues in the CDR3. Germline CDR1 and CDR2: SGHDT and YYEEEE.

The CDR3 spells CASSDQAGRTGELFF. In nucleotides, the CDR3 is TGCGCCAGCAGTGATCAAGCGGGAAGGACCGGGGAGCTGTTTTTT. The rearrangement links TRBV10-1 to TRBJ2-2, with 7 bases aligning to TRBD2. The V gene's germline CDR1 is WNHNN and CDR2 SYGVQD (reference sequence). The CDR3 consists of 15 residues. V was clipped by 3 bases and J by 5 bases; unmatched bases: 6.

The chain joins TRBV10-3 to TRBJ1-1; D is undetermined. The CDR3 extends over 15 amino acids. Trimming stripped 0 bases from V and 4 bases from J, with 12 bases between. Per germline, CDR1 ENHRY and CDR2 SYGVKD. The CDR3 region is CAISESNGKGTEAFF. The CDR3 region has the DNA TGTGCCATCAGTGAGTCGAATGGGAAGGGCACTGAAGCTTTCTTT.

The chain uses TRBV6-1 and TRBJ2-3, with 8 bases identical to TRBD2. The CDR3 is made up of 14 amino acids. With 6 bases clipped from V and 3 bases from J, the junction kept 5 bases outside the gene matches. Germline CDR1 MNHNS, CDR2 SASEGT. Here the CDR3 DNA reads TGTGCCAGCAGGGTCAGCGGGGGTACAGATACGCAGTATTTT. Residues: CASRVSGGTDTQYF.

The chain is built from TRBV5-5 and TRBJ2-2; TRBD1 matches 8 bases. V was clipped by 4 bases and J by 3 bases; unmatched bases: 2. This CDR3 comprises 14 residues. The germline V gene has CDR1 SGHKS and CDR2 YYEKEE (reference sequence). The CDR3 nucleotides read TGTGCCAGCAGCACGGACAGGGACACCGGGGAGCTGTTTTTT. Protein product: CASSTDRDTGELFF. The whole variable domain, remainder taken from reference TRBV5-5 and TRBJ2-2, is DAGVTQSPTHLIKTRGQQVTLRCSPISGHKSVSWYQQVLGQGPQFIFQYYEKEERGRGNFPDRFSARQFPNYSSELNVNALLLGDSALYLCASSTDRDTGELFFGEGSRLTVL.

The V and J genes are TRBV7-9 and TRBJ2-3; TRBD1 aligns across 10 bases. The germline gives CDR1 SEHNR, CDR2 FQNEAQ (reference sequence). CDR3 length equals 14 residues. The ends lost 5 bases at V and 7 bases at J; junction bases unmatched: 6. CDR3 DNA sequence: TGTGCCAGCAGCCCCGGGACAGGGGCCAATACGCAGTATTTT. Protein product: CASSPGTGANTQYF. The whole variable domain, remainder taken from reference TRBV7-9 and TRBJ2-3, is DTGVSQNPRHKITKRGQNVTFRCDPISEHNRLYWYRQTLGQGPEFLTYFQNEAQLEKSRLLSDRFSAERPKGSFSTLEIQRTEQGDSAMYLCASSPGTGANTQYFGPGTRLTVL.

This clone was seen only a few times. The chain joins TRBV5-6 to TRBJ2-4, with 7 nucleotides matching TRBD1. V was pared by 5 bases and J by 9 bases, with 11 bases of the junction left unmatched. Germline loops: CDR1 SGHDT, CDR2 YYEEEE. The CDR3 has 14 amino acids. The CDR3 sequence is CASRALTGDGIQYF. The CDR3 nucleotides read TGTGCCAGCAGAGCCTTAACAGGGGACGGCATTCAGTACTTC.

The chain couples TRBV5-1 to TRBJ2-5; TRBD2 agrees at 7 bases. The CDR3 sequence is 16 residues long. Trimming removed 0 bases from V and 5 bases from J; junction bases left unmatched: 10. Germline lookup yields CDR1 SGHRS and CDR2 YFSETQ. CDR3: CASSLGNREAPETQYF. Here the CDR3 DNA reads TGCGCCAGCAGCTTGGGCAACCGGGAGGCCCCGGAGACCCAGTACTTC.

CDR3 residues: CASSDPTSRTEAFF. Here the CDR3 DNA reads TGTGCCAGCAGTGACCCGACATCCCGGACTGAAGCTTTCTTT. V is TRBV6-1 and J is TRBJ1-1; no reliable D call. Germline V CDR1 and CDR2: MNHNS, SASEGT. Trimming stripped 3 bases from V and 5 bases from J, with 13 bases between. The CDR3 spans 14 residues.

The V call is TRBV20-1, the J call TRBJ1-1; D remains unclear. In germline, CDR1 is DFQATT, CDR2 SNEGSKA (reference sequence). CDR3 length: 11 amino acids. V dropped 1 base and J dropped 7 bases, with 7 bases sitting between them. The CDR3 region has the DNA TGCAGTGCTAGAGGGGTTGGTGAAGCTTTCTTT. Translated, it gives CSARGVGEAFF.

CDR3 coding DNA: TGTGCCAGTAGTATAGGGGGGTCAGCAGAAGCTTTCTTT. This translates into CASSIGGSAEAFF. V usage is TRBV19 and J usage is TRBJ1-1, with D perhaps TRBD1 (5 bases). The V and J ends lost 1 base and 8 bases respectively, with 11 bases between them. The CDR3 extends over 13 amino acids. Per the germline V gene, CDR1 is LNHDA and CDR2 is SQIVND (reference sequence).

This clone was seen more than once but under ten times. This chain uses TRBV20-1 with TRBJ1-1, with no clear D. Per germline, CDR1 DFQATT and CDR2 SNEGSKA (reference sequence). With 7 bases removed from V and 1 base from J, the gap between germline ends came to 7 bases. The CDR3 has 11 residues. CDR3 sequence reads: CSGKRNTEAFF. The CDR3 DNA follows: TGCAGTGGCAAGCGGAACACTGAAGCTTTCTTT.

The chain links TRBV6-5 to TRBJ1-1; the match to TRBD1 covers 11 bases. Germline CDR1 reads MNHEY; CDR2 reads SVGAGI. Unmatched junction bases numbered 3, after V lost 4 bases and J lost 2 bases. The CDR3 sequence is 15 residues long. The CDR3 loop reads CASSSGQGANTEAFF. The CDR3 DNA sequence: TGTGCCAGCAGTTCTGGACAGGGGGCTAACACTGAAGCTTTCTTT.

The chain links TRBV5-1 to TRBJ2-7; the match to TRBD2 covers 9 bases. Germline CDR1 SGHRS, CDR2 YFSETQ. The CDR3 runs to 16 residues. J lost 2 bases, V lost 0 bases, and 6 bases had no gene match. CDR3 protein: CASSLGWTSVTYEQYF. CDR3 bases: TGCGCCAGCAGCTTGGGTTGGACTAGCGTTACCTACGAGCAGTACTTC.